These 21 T cell receptor beta chains were all obtained from the same sample, sequenced in a study of T cell responses to AZD1222 COVID-19 vaccine. Repertoires were generated with immunoSEQ multiplex PCR, while TCRdb's copy carries only in-frame clones and drops some. The sample has some 120,000 clones, 88% seen once. The specimen was peripheral blood, collected on day 0 of AZD1222 vaccination. The receptors stem from an adult in good health.

The chain has TRBV3-1 (or the pseudogene TRBV3-2) and TRBJ2-7; D remains ambiguous. CDR1 is LGHDT and CDR2 is YNNKEL in the germline V gene (reference sequence). The CDR3 loop spans 16 amino acids. The ends were cut back, 0 bases at V and 3 bases at J, with 15 bases in the middle. The CDR3: CASSQDLIGRYYEQYF. The CDR3 nucleotides are TGTGCCAGCAGCCAAGATCTCATCGGCCGATACTACGAGCAGTACTTC.

The chain employs TRBV7-7 and TRBJ1-5; D is ambiguous. The germline CDR1 and CDR2 sequences are SSHAT and FNYEAQ (reference sequence). The CDR3 runs to 15 residues. The V end lost 4 bases, the J end lost 2 bases, and 12 bases lay between the germline ends. The CDR3 loop is CASSWRRLCNQPQHF. CDR3 coding DNA: TGTGCCAGCAGCTGGAGACGGCTATGCAATCAGCCCCAGCATTTT. Complete variable domain (other parts from reference TRBV7-7 and TRBJ1-5): GAGVSQSPRYKVTKRGQDVTLRCDPISSHATLYWYQQALGQGPEFLTYFNYEAQPDKSGLPSDRFSAERPEGSISTLTIQRTEQRDSAMYRCASSWRRLCNQPQHFGDGTRLSIL.

V and J are TRBV15 and TRBJ1-1; no clear D. Germline CDR1 reads LNHNV; CDR2 reads YYDKDF (reference sequence). This CDR3 has 11 amino acids. The V gene lost 8 bases and the J gene lost 3 bases, with 7 bases spanning the gap. The CDR3 coding sequence is TGTGCCACCGCCGGGGACACTGAAGCTTTCTTT. As protein: CATAGDTEAFF.

The chain has TRBV19 and TRBJ2-6; 8 nucleotides match TRBD1. In germline, CDR1 is LNHDA, CDR2 SQIVND (reference sequence). Germline trimming cut 0 bases from V and 1 base from J; bases unmatched to any gene: 14. This CDR3 has 21 residues. The CDR3 bases are TGTGCCAGTAGTATAGACCAGACAGGGGACGAATTTTGGTCTGGGGCCAACGTCCTGACTTTC. Translation gives CASSIDQTGDEFWSGANVLTF.

The chain couples TRBV19 to TRBJ2-2, with D perhaps matching TRBD1 (6 bases). Looked up from germline, CDR1 is LNHDA and CDR2 is SQIVND (reference sequence). Trimming removed 3 bases from V and 1 base from J, with 9 bases in between. The CDR3 consists of 15 residues. CDR3: CASSMDSLNTGELFF. The CDR3 DNA sequence: TGTGCCAGTAGTATGGACAGCTTGAACACCGGGGAGCTGTTTTTT.

The J gene is TRBJ2-3, the V gene TRBV12-5; D may be TRBD2 (6 bases). V shed 2 bases and J shed 4 bases, with 25 bases lying between them. This CDR3 contains 19 residues. Germline V gene lookup returns CDR1 LGHNT and CDR2 FRNRAP. The CDR3 bases are TGTGCTAGTGGTTTGTGGATTGGGGCTGGGAAGGGGAGGTCAGATACGCAGTATTTT. Translation: CASGLWIGAGKGRSDTQYF.

This chain connects TRBV7-9 to TRBJ2-4; unclear D gene. Trimming shortened V by 1 base and J by 7 bases, and 8 bases separated the two germline ends. The CDR3 contains 13 residues. Per the germline V gene, CDR1 is SEHNR and CDR2 is FQNEAQ (reference sequence). The CDR3 region is CASSLDQLNIQYF. The CDR3 DNA is TGTGCCAGCAGCTTAGACCAGCTGAACATTCAGTACTTC.

V is TRBV10-2 and J is TRBJ1-3, with D hard to call. This CDR3 region has 15 residues. Germline values: CDR1 WSHSY, CDR2 SAAADI. V was clipped by 6 bases and J by 0 bases, with 12 bases between them. The CDR3: CASRVGPNSGNTIYF. The CDR3 DNA reads TGCGCCAGCAGGGTAGGACCGAACTCTGGAAACACCATATATTTT.

The rearrangement uses TRBV2 and TRBJ2-7; D tentatively reads TRBD1 or TRBD2 (5 bases each). This CDR3 comprises 14 residues. Per the germline V gene, CDR1 is SNHLY and CDR2 is FYNNEI. The V end lost 6 bases, the J end lost 0 bases, and 12 bases lay between the germline ends. The CDR3 region is CASRPGQSSYEQYF. The DNA for the CDR3 is TGTGCCAGCAGGCCGGGGCAGAGCTCCTACGAGCAGTACTTC.

This chain connects TRBV19 to TRBJ2-3; 7 bases match TRBD1. The CDR3 has 16 residues. V shed 5 bases and J 5 bases; nucleotides not matched to a gene: 13. Germline assignment: CDR1 LNHDA and CDR2 SQIVND (reference sequence). The CDR3, as DNA: TGTGCCAGTAGTGAAGTCACAGGGGTATGGGGAGATACGCAGTATTTT. As protein: CASSEVTGVWGDTQYF.

V gene TRBV18 combines with J gene TRBJ2-1, with 10 bases that match TRBD2. With 3 bases clipped from V and 6 bases from J, the junction kept 17 bases outside the gene matches. From germline, CDR1 is KGHSH and CDR2 LQKENI. The CDR3 is made up of 19 amino acids. Here the CDR3 reads CASSPQVNPLAGVFNEQFF. CDR3 in DNA: TGTGCCAGCTCACCCCAAGTTAATCCCCTAGCGGGGGTGTTCAATGAGCAGTTCTTC.

The genes are TRBV24-1 and TRBJ1-5; D unclear. Trimming took 0 bases from V and 3 from J, leaving 11 bases between them. The CDR3 extends over 16 amino acids. The germline CDR1 and CDR2 sequences are KGHDR and SFDVKD. The CDR3 coding sequence is TGTGCCACCAGTGATTTGTTACAGTTGGCCAATCAGCCCCAGCATTTT. This codes for CATSDLLQLANQPQHF.

The rearrangement uses TRBV27 and TRBJ2-5; 10 bases fit TRBD2. This CDR3 comprises 16 residues. The junction had 9 bases not matched to a gene; V was cut back by 5 bases and J by 3 bases. Germline-derived CDR1 and CDR2 are MNHEY and SMNVEV (reference sequence). For the CDR3, the DNA is TGTGCCAGCAGTGCCTCTAGCGGGGGTGCCAAAGAGACCCAGTACTTC. This encodes CASSASSGGAKETQYF.

The rearrangement joins TRBV28 to TRBJ2-1; D may match TRBD1 or TRBD2 (5 bases each). Trimming cost V 4 bases and J 7 bases, with 14 bases left between them. This CDR3 has 14 residues. Germline V lookup: CDR1 MDHEN, CDR2 SYDVKM. CDR3 bases: TGTGCCAGCAGTTCCCCACGAGGGGTTAATGAGCAGTTCTTC. It translates to CASSSPRGVNEQFF.

This chain connects TRBV6-1 to TRBJ2-7; no clear D. Trimming pared 2 bases from V and 6 bases from J, leaving 5 bases between. This CDR3 contains 11 residues. Per germline, CDR1 MNHNS and CDR2 SASEGT. The DNA of the CDR3 is TGTGCCAGCAGTGAACGGATCGAGCAGTACTTC. Amino acids: CASSERIEQYF.

The chain recombines TRBV5-6 with TRBJ2-5; 9 bases align to TRBD2. This CDR3 comprises 17 residues. Germline values: CDR1 SGHDT, CDR2 YYEEEE. Trimming cost V 6 bases and J 1 base; bases outside gene matches: 13. The CDR3 region is CASTTPDSGGIQETQYF. The CDR3, as DNA: TGTGCCAGCACCACGCCCGATAGCGGGGGAATCCAAGAGACCCAGTACTTC.

This clone was found once. The rearrangement links TRBV5-1 to TRBJ2-7, with 8 positions matching TRBD2. The V gene end was trimmed by 0 bases and the J gene end by 1 base; junction bases not matched to a gene: 15. CDR3 size: 19 residues. Germline assignment: CDR1 SGHRS and CDR2 YFSETQ. The DNA of the CDR3 is TGCGCCAGCAGCTTGGCCCCGGGGCCGAGCGGGGGTGGTTCCTACGAGCAGTACTTC. Its protein is CASSLAPGPSGGGSYEQYF.

The chain has TRBV11-1 and TRBJ1-1, with 7 bases identical to TRBD1. V was clipped by 5 bases and J by 3 bases; unmatched bases: 6. This CDR3 is 14 amino acids long. Germline V CDR1 and CDR2: SGHAT, FQDESV (reference sequence). CDR3 nucleotides: TGTGCCAGCAGCAGAGACAGGGTGGACACTGAAGCTTTCTTT. Protein: CASSRDRVDTEAFF.

The chain joins TRBV25-1 to TRBJ2-7; D gene unclear. CDR1 and CDR2 (germline): MGHDK, SYGVNS. The CDR3 extends over 12 amino acids. Trimming cost V 4 bases and J 4 bases, with 8 bases left between them. The CDR3 region is CASSGQLYEQYF. CDR3 nucleotides: TGTGCCAGCAGTGGGCAGTTGTACGAGCAGTACTTC.

This chain uses TRBV9 with TRBJ2-3; possible D gene TRBD2, 7 bases. The CDR3 is 16 amino acids. Germline-derived CDR1 and CDR2 are SGDLS and YYNGEE. The ends were cut back, 0 bases at V and 1 base at J, with 12 bases in the middle. CDR3 coding DNA: TGTGCCAGCAGCGTAGCTACGGGGGGCCGCACAGATACGCAGTATTTT. Its protein product is CASSVATGGRTDTQYF.

The V and J genes are TRBV12-3 or TRBV12-4 and TRBJ1-2; D is undetermined. This CDR3 has 12 residues. V was shortened by 2 bases and J by 8 bases, with 9 bases between the two germline ends. CDR3 loop: CASSLNAGGYTF. The DNA of the CDR3 is TGTGCCAGCAGTTTAAATGCAGGCGGCTACACCTTC.